The 19 T cell receptor beta chains in this list originate from one sample, sequenced in a study of shared clonotypes between healthy human individuals (dated by TCRdb to about 2020). The receptor library was made with the immunoSEQ multiplex PCR assay. TCRdb took over this immuneACCESS table, retaining in-frame rearrangements with V and J assigned. Such tables are incomplete; in checked studies, under half of the missing clones stem from an unresolved V gene, and the remainder is unexplained. The sample contains about 1,500,000 clones, 95% to 97% of them found a single time. Of the sample, 1.2% falls within the top ten clones. Sample: naive CD4+ T cells sorted from blood. Explained via the paper, the cell subset or site label denotes: CD45RA+ positively selected. The receptors come from a man aged 25-45 years in good health.

This clone was counted only a few times. In DNA form, the CDR3 reads TGCAGCGCTGGAACTACTAACTATGGCTACACCTTC. Translation gives CSAGTTNYGYTF. The genes are TRBV29-1 and TRBJ1-2; D ambiguous. The CDR3 sequence is 12 residues long. Germline CDR1 SQVTM, CDR2 ANQGSEA. Trimming pared 7 bases from V and 0 bases from J, leaving 9 bases between.

The chain employs TRBV10-1 and TRBJ2-2; D is ambiguous. This CDR3 region has 14 residues. V was cut by 0 bases and J by 4 bases, with 6 bases left in between. From germline, CDR1 is WNHNN and CDR2 SYGVQD (reference sequence). CDR3 sequence: CASSESTPTGELFF. CDR3 in DNA: TGCGCCAGCAGTGAGTCAACTCCCACCGGGGAGCTGTTTTTT.

The V call is TRBV28, the J call TRBJ2-7; D is possibly TRBD2 (5 bases). The CDR3 runs to 13 residues. Germline loops: CDR1 MDHEN, CDR2 SYDVKM. Trimming shortened V by 6 bases and J by 7 bases, and 16 bases separated the two germline ends. DNA of the CDR3: TGTGCCAGCAGCCCAAACCAGCGGAAGGAGCAGTACTTC. It yields the protein CASSPNQRKEQYF.

The chain uses TRBV7-3 and TRBJ2-3, with D unclear. The CDR3 consists of 11 residues. Trimming cost V 3 bases and J 2 bases, with 0 bases left between them. The germline V gene has CDR1 SGHTA and CDR2 FQGTGA. CDR3 in DNA: TGTGCCAGCAGCTTCACAGATACGCAGTATTTT. Amino acids: CASSFTDTQYF.

This clone has just one count. The same CDR3 also results from other DNA sequences found in this sample. This chain connects TRBV10-1 to TRBJ1-1; D gene uncertain. Trimming took 4 bases from V and 2 from J, leaving 8 bases between them. The germline CDR1 and CDR2 sequences are WNHNN and SYGVQD (reference sequence). The CDR3 consists of 13 residues. CDR3 nucleotide sequence: TGCGCCAGCAGTGTAAAGGTAAACACTGAAGCTTTCTTT. This translates into CASSVKVNTEAFF.

V gene TRBV5-1 combines with J gene TRBJ2-3; D remains ambiguous. The CDR3 covers 14 residues. V lost 4 bases, J lost 4 bases, and 13 bases lay in between. The germline gives CDR1 SGHRS, CDR2 YFSETQ. The CDR3 spells CASSLRSPADTQYF. The DNA of the CDR3 is TGCGCCAGCAGCCTGAGGAGTCCCGCAGATACGCAGTATTTT.

CDR3 bases: TGTGCCAGCAGTTCCTACAGGGCCGAGCAGTACTTC. This gives the protein CASSSYRAEQYF. This chain uses TRBV27 with TRBJ2-7; possibly TRBD1 for D (6 bases). V lost 4 bases, J lost 6 bases, and 10 bases lay in between. CDR1 MNHEY and CDR2 SMNVEV come from the germline V gene (reference sequence). This CDR3 contains 12 residues.

The chain is built from TRBV5-6 and TRBJ1-5; D not certain. Germline loops: CDR1 SGHDT, CDR2 YYEEEE. With 1 base removed from V and 3 bases from J, the gap between germline ends came to 11 bases. The CDR3 covers 15 residues. CDR3 DNA: TGTGCCAGCAGCTTGCTCAGTGGGGACAATCAGCCCCAGCATTTT. This translates into CASSLLSGDNQPQHF.

CDR3 nucleotides: TGTGCCAGCAGCAAAGCGCCGGGTCTCGACCGCCTTTTCATGAACACTGAAGCTTTCTTT. Translation gives CASSKAPGLDRLFMNTEAFF. This chain connects TRBV21-1 to TRBJ1-1. TRBV21-1 counts as a pseudogene. The CDR3 is 20 residues long.

V gene TRBV19 combines with J gene TRBJ2-7, with 10 nucleotides matching TRBD1. This CDR3 has 14 residues. Germline CDR1 reads LNHDA; CDR2 reads SQIVND (reference sequence). J lost 0 bases, V lost 10 bases, and 6 bases had no gene match. CDR3 sequence: CATRDRGSSYEQYF. CDR3 DNA: TGTGCCACCCGGGACAGGGGAAGCTCCTACGAGCAGTACTTC.

This clone was recorded only once. The chain is built from TRBV28 and TRBJ2-7; D might be TRBD1 or TRBD2, each matching 5 bases. V was shortened by 6 bases and J by 6 bases, with 21 bases between the two germline ends. This CDR3 contains 15 residues. CDR1 is MDHEN and CDR2 is SYDVKM in the germline V gene. The CDR3 sequence: CASSPLRDALSEQYF. The CDR3 nucleotides read TGTGCCAGCAGCCCGCTCCGGGACGCCTTGTCCGAGCAGTACTTC. The variable domain in full, with the rest retrieved from reference TRBV28 and TRBJ2-7, is DVKVTQSSRYLVKRTGEKVFLECVQDMDHENMFWYRQDPGLGLRLIYFSYDVKMKEKGDIPEGYSVSREKKERFSLILESASTNQTSMYLCASSPLRDALSEQYFGPGTRLTVT.

This sequence joins TRBV18 and TRBJ2-3; TRBD2 matches 8 bases. This CDR3 has 18 residues. With V trimmed by 4 bases and J by 0 bases, 12 bases remained unmatched. Germline V gene lookup returns CDR1 KGHSH and CDR2 LQKENI. CDR3 sequence (DNA): TGTGCCAGCTCACTCGACCGGACTAGCAGCACTAGCACAGATACGCAGTATTTT. Protein: CASSLDRTSSTSTDTQYF. Filled out from reference TRBV18 and TRBJ2-3, the complete variable domain reads NAGVMQNPRHLVRRRGQEARLRCSPMKGHSHVYWYRQLPEEGLKFMVYLQKENIIDESGMPKERFSAEFPKEGPSILRIQQVVRGDSAAYFCASSLDRTSSTSTDTQYFGPGTRLTVL.

This chain links TRBV18 with TRBJ2-7, with 13 bases aligning to TRBD2. With 5 bases clipped from V and 4 bases from J, the junction kept 5 bases outside the gene matches. Looked up from germline, CDR1 is KGHSH and CDR2 is LQKENI. The CDR3 totals 15 residues. This CDR3 reads CASSGLAGADYEQYF. CDR3 nucleotides: TGTGCCAGCTCAGGACTAGCGGGAGCGGATTACGAGCAGTACTTC.

V usage is TRBV9 and J usage is TRBJ2-3; 7 bases line up with TRBD2. V lost 7 bases and J lost 2; bases outside the gene matches: 10. The germline V gene encodes CDR1 SGDLS and CDR2 YYNGEE. This CDR3 is 15 amino acids long. The CDR3 DNA sequence: TGTGCCAGCGAACGGGCGGGAGTTATCACAGATACGCAGTATTTT. Translating gives CASERAGVITDTQYF.

To note about this clone: The same CDR3 arises from other DNA sequences in this sample as well. The chain carries TRBV5-1 and TRBJ2-5; the D is unclear. Germline V gene sequence: CDR1 SGHRS, CDR2 YFSETQ. V was trimmed by 4 bases and J by 1 base, leaving 11 bases between them. There are 14 residues in the CDR3. The DNA for the CDR3 is TGCGCCAGCAGCCCTGGCGGCCGCCAAGAGACCCAGTACTTC. Translating gives CASSPGGRQETQYF. The variable domain in full, completed from reference TRBV5-1 and TRBJ2-5, reads KAGVTQTPRYLIKTRGQQVTLSCSPISGHRSVSWYQQTPGQGLQFLFEYFSETQRNKGNFPGRFSGRQFSNSRSEMNVSTLELGDSALYLCASSPGGRQETQYFGPGTRLLVL.

The rearrangement uses TRBV10-2 and TRBJ1-1; a weak D match, TRBD1 (6 bases). The CDR3 covers 14 residues. Trimming left V 2 bases short and J 1 base short, with 8 bases between. Germline V lookup: CDR1 WSHSY, CDR2 SAAADI. DNA for the CDR3: TGCGCCAGCAGTGAGGAGGGGGAGAACACTGAAGCTTTCTTT. It is translated as CASSEEGENTEAFF.

The chain employs TRBV27 and TRBJ2-5; D remains unclear. Trimming left V 5 bases short and J 5 bases short, with 12 bases between. CDR1 MNHEY and CDR2 SMNVEV come from the germline V gene (reference sequence). The CDR3 totals 13 residues. DNA for the CDR3: TGTGCCAGCAGTCCCCAGACCCCTGAGACCCAGTACTTC. This codes for CASSPQTPETQYF.

In regard to this clone: The same CDR3 also results from other DNA sequences found in this sample. The V call is TRBV2, the J call TRBJ2-7, with 11 bases that match TRBD2. The V gene end was trimmed by 6 bases and the J gene end by 4 bases; junction bases not matched to a gene: 5. This CDR3 is built from 14 residues. From germline, CDR1 is SNHLY and CDR2 FYNNEI. The CDR3 is CASRGTSGSYEQYF. The CDR3 DNA is TGTGCCAGCAGAGGGACTAGCGGTTCATACGAGCAGTACTTC.

The V and J genes are TRBV6-6 and TRBJ1-2; no firm D call. V lost 5 bases and J 5 bases, leaving 18 bases between the germline ends. Germline CDR1 reads MNHNY; CDR2 reads SVGAGI (reference sequence). The CDR3 consists of 15 residues. CDR3 DNA sequence: TGTGCCAGCAGTATCTCGACGGGCCCGTTTTATGGCTACACCTTC. Translating gives CASSISTGPFYGYTF.